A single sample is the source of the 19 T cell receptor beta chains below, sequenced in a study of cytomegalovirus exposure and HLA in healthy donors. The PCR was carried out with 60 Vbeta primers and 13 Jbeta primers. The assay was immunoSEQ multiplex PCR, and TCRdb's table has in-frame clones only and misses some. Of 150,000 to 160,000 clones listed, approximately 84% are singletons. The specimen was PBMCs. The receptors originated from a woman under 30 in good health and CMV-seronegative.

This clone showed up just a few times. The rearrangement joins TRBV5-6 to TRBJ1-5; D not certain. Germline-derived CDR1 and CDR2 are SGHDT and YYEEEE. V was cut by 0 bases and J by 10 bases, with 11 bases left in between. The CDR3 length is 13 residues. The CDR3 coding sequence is TGTGCCAGCAGCTTGGACCCGGGGTCTCCCCAGCATTTT. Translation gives CASSLDPGSPQHF.

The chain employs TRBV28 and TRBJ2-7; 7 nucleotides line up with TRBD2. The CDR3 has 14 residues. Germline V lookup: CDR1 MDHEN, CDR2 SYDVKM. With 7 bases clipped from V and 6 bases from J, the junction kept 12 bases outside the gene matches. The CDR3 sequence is CASITGGLAGEQYF. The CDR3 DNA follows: TGTGCCAGCATTACGGGAGGTCTCGCCGGCGAGCAGTACTTC.

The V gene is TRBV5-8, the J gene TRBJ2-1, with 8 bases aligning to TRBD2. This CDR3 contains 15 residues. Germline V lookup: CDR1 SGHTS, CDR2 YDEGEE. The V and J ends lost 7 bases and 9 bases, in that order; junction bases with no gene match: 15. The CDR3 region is CASLGGTRFWAEQFF. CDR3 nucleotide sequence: TGTGCCAGCTTGGGAGGGACTAGGTTTTGGGCTGAGCAGTTCTTC.

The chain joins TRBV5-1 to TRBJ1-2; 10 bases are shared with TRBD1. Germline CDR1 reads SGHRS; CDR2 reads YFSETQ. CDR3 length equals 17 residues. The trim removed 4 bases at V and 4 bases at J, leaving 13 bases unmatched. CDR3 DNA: TGCGCCAGCAGCGCGGGCCGGGGACAGGGGAGGATCTATGGCTACACCTTC. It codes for CASSAGRGQGRIYGYTF.

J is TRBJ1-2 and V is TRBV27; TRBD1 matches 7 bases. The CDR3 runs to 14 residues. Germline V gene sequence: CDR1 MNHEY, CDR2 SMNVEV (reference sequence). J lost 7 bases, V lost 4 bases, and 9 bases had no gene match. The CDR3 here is CASSSTPQGSGYTF. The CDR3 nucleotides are TGTGCCAGCAGTTCTACACCACAGGGGAGTGGCTACACCTTC.

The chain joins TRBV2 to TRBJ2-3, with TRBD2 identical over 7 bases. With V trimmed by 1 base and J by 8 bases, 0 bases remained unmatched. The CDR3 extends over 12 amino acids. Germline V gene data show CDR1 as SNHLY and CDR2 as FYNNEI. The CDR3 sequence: CASSEGGGTQYF. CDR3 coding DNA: TGTGCCAGCAGTGAAGGGGGGGGTACGCAGTATTTT.

CDR3 bases: TGCGCCAGCAGCTTGGGACGGGACAGGGGGTTGAGGAATTCACCCCTCCACTTT. Its translation is CASSLGRDRGLRNSPLHF. The J gene is TRBJ1-6, the V gene TRBV5-1, with 11 bases that match TRBD1. This CDR3 contains 18 residues. CDR1 and CDR2 from the germline V gene are SGHRS and YFSETQ. J was trimmed by 7 bases and V by 0 bases; bases with no gene match: 9.

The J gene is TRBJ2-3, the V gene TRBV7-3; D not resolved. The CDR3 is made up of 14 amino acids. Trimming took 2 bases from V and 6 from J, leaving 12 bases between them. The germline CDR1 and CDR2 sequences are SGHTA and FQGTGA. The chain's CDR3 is CASSLYGRRDTQYF. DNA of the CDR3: TGTGCCAGCAGCTTATACGGTCGTCGGGATACGCAGTATTTT.

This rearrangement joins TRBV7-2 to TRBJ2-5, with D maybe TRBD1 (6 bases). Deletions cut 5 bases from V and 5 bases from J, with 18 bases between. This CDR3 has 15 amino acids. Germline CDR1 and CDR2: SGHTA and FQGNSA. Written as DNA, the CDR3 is TGTGCCAGCAGCCCCAAGTGGGGGCGGTTGGAGACCCAGTACTTC. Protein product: CASSPKWGRLETQYF.

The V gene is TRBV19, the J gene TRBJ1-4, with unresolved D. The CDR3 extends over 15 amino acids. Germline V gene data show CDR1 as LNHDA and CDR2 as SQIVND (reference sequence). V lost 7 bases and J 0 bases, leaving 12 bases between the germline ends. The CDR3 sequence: CASKDGDATNEKLFF. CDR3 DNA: TGTGCCAGTAAGGACGGGGATGCAACTAATGAAAAACTGTTTTTT.

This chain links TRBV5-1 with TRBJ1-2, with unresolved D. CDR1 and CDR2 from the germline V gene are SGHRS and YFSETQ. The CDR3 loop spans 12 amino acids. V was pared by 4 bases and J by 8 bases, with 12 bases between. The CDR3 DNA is TGCGCCAGCAGCCCGCGCGGCGAGGGCTACACCTTC. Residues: CASSPRGEGYTF. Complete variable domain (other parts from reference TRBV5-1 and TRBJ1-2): KAGVTQTPRYLIKTRGQQVTLSCSPISGHRSVSWYQQTPGQGLQFLFEYFSETQRNKGNFPGRFSGRQFSNSRSEMNVSTLELGDSALYLCASSPRGEGYTFGSGTRLTVV.

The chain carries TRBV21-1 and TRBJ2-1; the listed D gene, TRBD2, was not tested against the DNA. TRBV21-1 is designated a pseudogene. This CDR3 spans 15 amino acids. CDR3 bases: TGTGCCAGCAGCAAAGATGAGGACTCCTACAATGAGCAGTTCTTC. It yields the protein CASSKDEDSYNEQFF.

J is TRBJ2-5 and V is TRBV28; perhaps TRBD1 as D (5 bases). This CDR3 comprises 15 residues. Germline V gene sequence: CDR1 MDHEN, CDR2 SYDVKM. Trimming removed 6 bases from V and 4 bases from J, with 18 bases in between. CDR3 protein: CASSAARVGSETQYF. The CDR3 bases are TGTGCCAGCAGCGCCGCCAGGGTGGGTTCAGAGACCCAGTACTTC.

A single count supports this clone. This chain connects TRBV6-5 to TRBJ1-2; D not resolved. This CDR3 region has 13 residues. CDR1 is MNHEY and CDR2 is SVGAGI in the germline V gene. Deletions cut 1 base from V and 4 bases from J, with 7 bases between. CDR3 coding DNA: TGTGCCAGCAGTTACTTCTCCGGCTATGGCTACACCTTC. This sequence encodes CASSYFSGYGYTF.

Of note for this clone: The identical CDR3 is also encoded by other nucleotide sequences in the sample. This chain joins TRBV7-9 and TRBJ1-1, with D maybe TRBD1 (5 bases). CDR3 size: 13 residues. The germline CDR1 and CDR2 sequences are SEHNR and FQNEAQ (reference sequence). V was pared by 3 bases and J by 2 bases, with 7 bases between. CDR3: CASSFQGNTEAFF. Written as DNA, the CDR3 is TGTGCCAGCAGCTTTCAGGGCAACACTGAAGCTTTCTTT.

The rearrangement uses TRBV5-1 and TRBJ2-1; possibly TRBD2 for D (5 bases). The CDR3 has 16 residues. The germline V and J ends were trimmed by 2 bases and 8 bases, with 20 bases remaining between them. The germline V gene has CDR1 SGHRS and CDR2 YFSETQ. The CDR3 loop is CASSLRLSASGDEQFF. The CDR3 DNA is TGCGCCAGCAGCTTAAGGCTTAGCGCGTCTGGGGATGAGCAGTTCTTC. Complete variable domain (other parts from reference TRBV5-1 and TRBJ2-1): KAGVTQTPRYLIKTRGQQVTLSCSPISGHRSVSWYQQTPGQGLQFLFEYFSETQRNKGNFPGRFSGRQFSNSRSEMNVSTLELGDSALYLCASSLRLSASGDEQFFGPGTRLTVL.

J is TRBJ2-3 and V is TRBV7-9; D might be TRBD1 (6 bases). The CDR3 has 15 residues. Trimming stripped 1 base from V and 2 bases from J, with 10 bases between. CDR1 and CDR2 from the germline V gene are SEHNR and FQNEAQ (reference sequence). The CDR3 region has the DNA TGTGCCAGCAGCTTAGAGCAGGGGCTCACAGATACGCAGTATTTT. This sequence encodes CASSLEQGLTDTQYF.

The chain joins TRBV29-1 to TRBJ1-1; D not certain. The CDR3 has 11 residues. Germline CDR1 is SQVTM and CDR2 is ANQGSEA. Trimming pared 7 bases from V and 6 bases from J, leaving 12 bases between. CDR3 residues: CSAKGGAEAFF. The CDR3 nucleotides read TGCAGCGCAAAGGGCGGGGCTGAAGCTTTCTTT.

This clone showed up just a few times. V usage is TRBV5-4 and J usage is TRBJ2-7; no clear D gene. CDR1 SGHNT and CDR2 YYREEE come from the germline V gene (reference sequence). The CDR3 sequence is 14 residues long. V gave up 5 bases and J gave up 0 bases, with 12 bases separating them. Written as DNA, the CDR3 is TGTGCCAGCAGTTTCCCGGGTCCCTCCTACGAGCAGTACTTC. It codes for CASSFPGPSYEQYF.